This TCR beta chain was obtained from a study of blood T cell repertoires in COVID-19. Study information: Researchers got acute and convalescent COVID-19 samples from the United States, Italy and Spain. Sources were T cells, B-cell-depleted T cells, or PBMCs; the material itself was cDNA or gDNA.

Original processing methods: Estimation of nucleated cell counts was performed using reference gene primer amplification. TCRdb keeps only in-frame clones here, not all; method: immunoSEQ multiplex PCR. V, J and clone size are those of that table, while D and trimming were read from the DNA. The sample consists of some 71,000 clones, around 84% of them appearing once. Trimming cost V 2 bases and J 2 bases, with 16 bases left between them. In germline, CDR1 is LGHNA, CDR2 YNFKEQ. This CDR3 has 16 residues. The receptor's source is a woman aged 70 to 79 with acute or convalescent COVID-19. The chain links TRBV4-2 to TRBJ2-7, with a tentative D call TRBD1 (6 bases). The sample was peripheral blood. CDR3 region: CASSQIPQGFAYEQYF. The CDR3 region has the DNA TGTGCCAGCAGCCAAATACCCCAGGGGTTCGCCTACGAGCAGTACTTC.